The following is a TCR beta chain sequence with its context. This clonotype was recorded at least ten times. The antigen it binds to is not known. Base qualities are not provided; no much larger clone lies one nucleotide away. This record comes from a study of T cell repertoires in cytomegalovirus infection (dated by TCRdb to the late 2010s). Study-wide context: The peptide stimulations were aimed at well-studied HLA-B-restricted epitopes as well as recently identified HLA-C-restricted CMV epitopes, whose presentation resists viral immunomodulation. Donor HLA type was relevant to the analysis, because carriage of CMV infection together with the matching HLA type was indicated by public TCR beta signatures. Overall study outcomes, separate from this receptor: The ex vivo response was dominated by HLA-C-restricted CMV-specific TCR beta clonotypes, and the single most frequent clonotype in two of eight donors was supplied by these HLA-C-restricted clonotypes. In both this cohort and an independent roughly 350-donor cohort, the cumulative frequency of public TCR beta family members distinguished carriers of CMV infection plus the relevant HLA type.

From cysteine to phenylalanine, the CDR3 is 15 amino acids long. The retained sequence is limited to the CDR3, 45 bases, with the frame set at the first base. Trimming removed 5 bases from V and 3 bases from J, leaving 13 bases between the germline ends. The data were produced on an Illumina HiSeq 1500. TCRdb reworked the public reads: Q25 trimming with fastp, MiXCR clone assembly, productive beta chains retained. Rows with a matching CDR3 protein are joined into one entry that keeps the most common DNA and genes. Within this sample are about 770,000 distinct CDR3 sequences, with about 28% of them counted one time only. The ten largest clonotypes hold around 13% of the sample. The sample's treatment or condition label is to be understood as: in vitro stimulation with specific CMV peptide epitopes to enrich CMV-specific T cells.

The clonotype originates from a human donor in good health (CMV status not recorded). Some clones in this sample may be carry-over from other donors' samples. The material sequenced was cultured CD8+ T cells from PBMCs, taken from culture after CMV antigen stimulation. The rearrangement combines TRBV12-3 or TRBV12-4 with TRBJ1-4; tentative D gene TRBD1, with 6 bases matching. The CDR3 sequence is CASSRTVRSNEKLFF. The sequence in DNA is TGTGCCAGCAGTCGGACAGTAAGGTCTAATGAAAAACTGTTTTTT.